This T cell receptor (beta chain) comes out of a study of blood T cell repertoires in COVID-19. Study background: Acute and convalescent COVID-19 samples came from the United States, Italy and Spain. Sample material is recorded as cDNA or gDNA derived from T cells, B-cell-depleted T cells, or PBMCs.

This CDR3 comprises 15 residues. V was pared by 5 bases and J by 1 base, with 6 bases of the junction left unmatched. CDR1 is KGHSH, CDR2 LQKENI, per germline. Sequencing was performed with immunoSEQ multiplex PCR; in TCRdb, only in-frame clones are kept and a portion is missing. The sample lists more than 350,000 clones; roughly 90% were seen once. The rearrangement joins TRBV18 to TRBJ2-3, with 7 nucleotides matching TRBD1. Sequences were obtained from peripheral blood. The TCR sequence derives from a woman under 40 with COVID-19, enrolled during active disease. The CDR3 protein is CASSVEGGGTDTQYF. The CDR3 bases are TGTGCCAGCTCAGTCGAAGGGGGCGGCACAGATACGCAGTATTTT. Filled out from reference TRBV18 and TRBJ2-3, the complete variable domain reads NAGVMQNPRHLVRRRGQEARLRCSPMKGHSHVYWYRQLPEEGLKFMVYLQKENIIDESGMPKERFSAEFPKEGPSILRIQQVVRGDSAAYFCASSVEGGGTDTQYFGPGTRLTVL.